The text below deals with one T cell receptor (delta chain). Germline CDR1 and CDR2: GEAIGNYY and EKD. The length of the CDR3 is 20 residues. The ends lost 4 bases at V and 0 bases at J; junction bases unmatched: 20. The data were taken from a study of gamma-delta T cells after stem cell transplantation. TCRdb applied CATT to the RT-PCR reads for clone calling. This sample carries roughly 2,600 delta-chain clones, 3.5% to 4.5% of them seen once, and the ten largest clones take just over 14%. Material for sequencing was gamma-delta T cells. This TCR came from a human donor. It is not recorded whose cells these are; they may come from a transplant donor. The chain couples TRDV2 to TRDJ1; 9 bases fit TRDD3. CDR3 nucleotide sequence: TGTGCCTGTGATATCGCTCCACTGGGGGAGACGAACCCCTACACCGATAAACTCATCTTT. This codes for CACDIAPLGETNPYTDKLIF.